Below are 32 T cell receptor beta chains sequenced from a single sample in a study of T cell repertoires in ileal Crohn's disease. The assay was immunoSEQ multiplex PCR, and TCRdb's table has in-frame clones only and misses some. The repertoire holds almost 6,000 clones, with roughly 96% as singletons. The sample taken for sequencing was ileal tissue. The receptors here all came from an adult with Crohn's disease.

The chain uses TRBV6-1 and TRBJ1-6; D ambiguous. CDR1 MNHNS and CDR2 SASEGT come from the germline V gene. V was trimmed by 5 bases and J by 2 bases, leaving 10 bases between them. The CDR3 is 15 residues long. The CDR3 nucleotides read TGTGCCAGCAGTACAGCACCTACCTATAATTCACCCCTCCACTTT. Its protein product is CASSTAPTYNSPLHF.

The chain recombines TRBV30 with TRBJ2-5; D not certain. The CDR3 runs 18 residues. V lost 0 bases and J 4 bases, leaving 24 bases between the germline ends. The germline CDR1 and CDR2 sequences are GTSNPN and SVGIG (reference sequence). The chain's CDR3 is CAWSVLLAGNKIGETQYF. CDR3 nucleotides: TGTGCCTGGAGTGTCTTATTAGCTGGAAACAAAATCGGAGAGACCCAGTACTTC.

The J gene is TRBJ2-2, the V gene TRBV7-2; unclear D gene. Germline CDR1 reads SGHTA; CDR2 reads FQGNSA. V was cut by 4 bases and J by 6 bases, with 15 bases left in between. CDR3 size: 15 residues. CDR3: CASSSGQTAAGELFF. CDR3 nucleotide sequence: TGTGCCAGCAGCTCTGGCCAAACCGCGGCCGGGGAGCTGTTTTTT.

V usage is TRBV6-5 and J usage is TRBJ1-4; perhaps TRBD1 as D (5 bases). This CDR3 has 12 residues. The V gene's germline CDR1 is MNHEY and CDR2 SVGAGI. V lost 6 bases and J 7 bases, leaving 9 bases between the germline ends. In DNA form, the CDR3 reads TGTGCCAGCAGACGGGGGAGTGAAAAACTGTTTTTT. Amino acids: CASRRGSEKLFF.

The chain recombines TRBV19 with TRBJ1-1; 7 positions agree with TRBD1. Germline CDR1 LNHDA, CDR2 SQIVND (reference sequence). V shed 8 bases and J 0 bases; nucleotides not matched to a gene: 12. CDR3 length: 16 residues. The CDR3 DNA reads as TGTGCCAGTGAGGACAGGAGGGGTCTCATGAACACTGAAGCTTTCTTT. Amino acids: CASEDRRGLMNTEAFF.

The chain combines TRBV7-9 with TRBJ1-4; TRBD1 might be the D (5 bases). The V gene's germline CDR1 is SEHNR and CDR2 FQNEAQ (reference sequence). This CDR3 has 13 residues. V was cut by 5 bases and J by 7 bases, with 11 bases left in between. The CDR3 loop is CASSERQGEKLFF. CDR3 DNA sequence: TGTGCCAGCAGCGAAAGGCAGGGTGAAAAACTGTTTTTT.

The chain couples TRBV5-6 to TRBJ1-6; 9 bases map to TRBD1. V lost 3 bases, J lost 5 bases, and 0 bases stayed unmatched. This CDR3 has 14 amino acids. CDR1 is SGHDT and CDR2 is YYEEEE in the germline V gene. The CDR3, as DNA: TGTGCCAGCAGCTGGGACAGGGATAATTCACCCCTCCACTTT. Amino acids: CASSWDRDNSPLHF.

The chain carries TRBV6-5 and TRBJ2-7, with 8 bases fitting TRBD2. CDR1 is MNHEY, CDR2 SVGAGI, per germline. This CDR3 has 13 amino acids. V lost 5 bases and J lost 3; bases outside the gene matches: 3. The CDR3 DNA reads TGTGCCAGCAGTAGACGGGGGGGCTACGAGCAGTACTTC. It translates to CASSRRGGYEQYF.

V is TRBV9 and J is TRBJ1-2, with D hard to call. V lost 7 bases, J lost 2 bases, and 12 bases lay in between. The CDR3 consists of 13 residues. Germline V gene lookup returns CDR1 SGDLS and CDR2 YYNGEE. This chain's CDR3 is CASSRTENYGYTF. The CDR3 DNA follows: TGTGCCAGCTCTAGGACTGAGAACTATGGCTACACCTTC.

The chain has TRBV28 and TRBJ2-2; tentative D call: TRBD1 (5 bases). This CDR3 contains 15 residues. Trimming left V 3 bases short and J 2 bases short, with 10 bases between. The V gene's germline CDR1 is MDHEN and CDR2 SYDVKM. The CDR3 DNA reads as TGTGCCAGCAGTTTGCTCAGGGCTAACACCGGGGAGCTGTTTTTT. Translating gives CASSLLRANTGELFF.

This chain joins TRBV7-9 and TRBJ2-1; 7 nucleotides match TRBD2. In germline, CDR1 is SEHNR, CDR2 FQNEAQ (reference sequence). The CDR3 runs 15 residues. Unmatched junction bases numbered 11, after V lost 5 bases and J lost 7 bases. The CDR3 DNA reads as TGTGCCAGCAGCCCCCAGCGGGGAGGTGGGAATGAGCAGTTCTTC. Translation gives CASSPQRGGGNEQFF.

This rearrangement joins TRBV5-1 to TRBJ2-5, with a tentative D call TRBD2 (8 bases). Germline V gives CDR1 SGHRS, CDR2 YFSETQ. This CDR3 is 14 amino acids long. Deletions cut 4 bases from V and 3 bases from J, with 13 bases between. CDR3 region: CASSPGGTEETQYF. CDR3 DNA: TGCGCCAGCAGCCCGGGAGGGACAGAAGAGACCCAGTACTTC.

V gene TRBV28 combines with J gene TRBJ2-7, with TRBD1 matching over 8 bases. The trim removed 6 bases at V and 5 bases at J, leaving 3 bases unmatched. The CDR3 loop spans 12 amino acids. Germline values: CDR1 MDHEN, CDR2 SYDVKM. The CDR3 region has the DNA TGTGCCAGCAGGTCCAGGGGGCACGAGCAGTACTTC. Protein product: CASRSRGHEQYF.

This clone was recorded only once. This chain connects TRBV6-1 to TRBJ2-7; the match to TRBD2 covers 10 bases. The CDR3 loop spans 15 amino acids. Unmatched junction bases numbered 3, after V lost 4 bases and J lost 0 bases. Germline CDR1 reads MNHNS; CDR2 reads SASEGT. CDR3 in amino acids: CASSGPSGGSYEQYF. The CDR3 bases are TGTGCCAGCAGTGGTCCTAGCGGGGGCTCCTACGAGCAGTACTTC.

A few counts support this clone. This chain joins TRBV30 and TRBJ2-5; unclear D gene. The CDR3 is 11 residues long. V was clipped by 2 bases and J by 7 bases, with 8 bases between them. Germline V gives CDR1 GTSNPN, CDR2 SVGIG (reference sequence). In nucleotides, the CDR3 is TGTGCCTGGAGTCCTCTCGGGACCCAGTACTTC. Its protein product is CAWSPLGTQYF.

V and J are TRBV10-2 and TRBJ2-5; TRBD1 matches at 7 bases. This CDR3 region has 15 residues. Germline V gene lookup returns CDR1 WSHSY and CDR2 SAAADI. J gave up 1 base and V 3 bases, and 5 bases lay outside the gene matches. The CDR3 coding sequence is TGCGCCAGCAGTGAATTGTGGACAGGCCAAGAGACCCAGTACTTC. Residues: CASSELWTGQETQYF.

J is TRBJ1-2 and V is TRBV28, with D uncertain. The CDR3 loop spans 11 amino acids. The germline CDR1 and CDR2 sequences are MDHEN and SYDVKM. V gave up 7 bases and J gave up 8 bases, with 11 bases separating them. CDR3 bases: TGTGCCAGCAATACACGGCGGGGCTACACCTTC. The encoded protein is CASNTRRGYTF.

A few counts support this clone. The J gene is TRBJ1-2, the V gene TRBV5-6, with D possibly being TRBD1 (5 bases). The germline gives CDR1 SGHDT, CDR2 YYEEEE. The CDR3 covers 13 residues. V was trimmed by 2 bases and J by 7 bases, leaving 12 bases between them. The CDR3 protein is CASSFKGAGGYTF. Here the CDR3 DNA reads TGTGCCAGCAGCTTTAAAGGGGCAGGTGGCTACACCTTC.

This clone was found a few times. The chain links TRBV19 to TRBJ2-5; 8 bases match TRBD2. Germline CDR1 is LNHDA and CDR2 is SQIVND (reference sequence). V trimming: 4 bases; J trimming: 2 bases; junction bases outside the gene matches: 6. CDR3 size: 15 residues. CDR3 DNA sequence: TGTGCCAGTAGTAATCCTATAGCGGGGCAAGAGACCCAGTACTTC. Translated: CASSNPIAGQETQYF.

The chain links TRBV9 to TRBJ1-1; D gene uncertain. This CDR3 spans 15 amino acids. CDR1 and CDR2 (germline): SGDLS, YYNGEE. Trimming cost V 6 bases and J 1 base, with 16 bases left between them. This CDR3 is CASTTGSPSNTEAFF. Written as DNA, the CDR3 is TGTGCCAGCACCACTGGGAGCCCTTCGAACACTGAAGCTTTCTTT.

The chain combines TRBV9 with TRBJ1-1; 8 nucleotides match TRBD1. The V gene's germline CDR1 is SGDLS and CDR2 YYNGEE. This CDR3 is built from 13 residues. V trimming: 0 bases; J trimming: 6 bases; junction bases outside the gene matches: 1. The chain's CDR3 is CASSVGGQAEAFF. The CDR3 nucleotides read TGTGCCAGCAGCGTAGGGGGACAGGCTGAAGCTTTCTTT.

The rearrangement joins TRBV16 to TRBJ1-5; 7 nucleotides agree with TRBD1. The trim removed 3 bases at V and 4 bases at J, leaving 6 bases unmatched. This CDR3 contains 15 residues. CDR1 is KGHSY, CDR2 FQNENV, per germline. CDR3 amino acids: CASSQWTGGNQPQHF. For the CDR3, the DNA is TGTGCCAGCAGCCAGTGGACAGGCGGAAATCAGCCCCAGCATTTT.

The chain links TRBV10-2 to TRBJ2-1; TRBD1 is a possible D gene (5 bases). V dropped 8 bases and J dropped 6 bases, with 8 bases sitting between them. Germline V gene lookup returns CDR1 WSHSY and CDR2 SAAADI. The CDR3 is 11 amino acids. The CDR3 reads CASQGSNEQFF. The CDR3 DNA follows: TGCGCCAGCCAGGGCAGCAATGAGCAGTTCTTC.

V and J are TRBV5-1 and TRBJ1-2, with 7 bases identical to TRBD1. Per germline, CDR1 SGHRS and CDR2 YFSETQ. The CDR3 is 15 residues long. The V segment lost 4 bases and the J segment 7 bases; nucleotides outside the gene matches: 13. CDR3 region: CASSPGGTEMSGYTF. The CDR3 bases are TGCGCCAGCAGCCCCGGCGGGACAGAAATGAGTGGCTACACCTTC.

V gene TRBV29-1 combines with J gene TRBJ1-1; no reliable D call. Trimming left V 0 bases short and J 3 bases short, with 8 bases between. The germline V gene has CDR1 SQVTM and CDR2 ANQGSEA. The length of the CDR3 is 13 residues. CDR3 in DNA: TGCAGCGTTGAAGAATTGAGGGACACTGAAGCTTTCTTT. As protein: CSVEELRDTEAFF. Using reference TRBV29-1 and TRBJ1-1 for the parts outside the CDR3, the full variable domain is SAVISQKPSRDICQRGTSLTIQCQVDSQVTMMFWYRQQPGQSLTLIATANQGSEATYESGFVIDKFPISRPNLTFSTLTVSNMSPEDSSIYLCSVEELRDTEAFFGQGTRLTVV.

The chain couples TRBV5-4 to TRBJ1-2; 7 positions match TRBD1. The germline V gene has CDR1 SGHNT and CDR2 YYREEE (reference sequence). This CDR3 region has 16 residues. The J segment lost 0 bases and the V segment lost 0 bases, leaving 5 bases of the junction unmatched. The chain's CDR3 is CASSLGQGLTNYGYTF. As DNA, the CDR3 is TGTGCCAGCAGCTTGGGACAGGGTCTTACTAACTATGGCTACACCTTC.

This chain connects TRBV6-4 to TRBJ1-6; 10 bases match TRBD1. The trim removed 6 bases at V and 9 bases at J, leaving 5 bases unmatched. Germline V gene data show CDR1 as MRHNA and CDR2 as SNTAGT. CDR3 length equals 14 residues. The CDR3 region has the DNA TGTGCCAGCAGGACCGGGACAGGGGCTTCACCCCTCCACTTT. It yields the protein CASRTGTGASPLHF.

This chain connects TRBV5-4 to TRBJ1-1; D is perhaps TRBD1 (5 bases). The CDR3 has 14 amino acids. The germline V gene encodes CDR1 SGHNT and CDR2 YYREEE (reference sequence). V dropped 4 bases and J dropped 8 bases, with 18 bases sitting between them. Here the CDR3 reads CASSREPQGWEAFF. In nucleotides, the CDR3 is TGTGCCAGCAGCCGCGAACCCCAGGGTTGGGAAGCTTTCTTT.

The CDR3 DNA reads TGTGCCAGCAGCTTAAGTTCCCGAAAGAGCACTGAAGCTTTCTTT. This codes for CASSLSSRKSTEAFF. The chain employs TRBV7-7 and TRBJ1-1; D is unresolved. V dropped 2 bases and J dropped 4 bases, with 14 bases sitting between them. The V gene's germline CDR1 is SSHAT and CDR2 FNYEAQ (reference sequence). There are 15 residues in the CDR3.

This chain connects TRBV5-8 to TRBJ2-7; a possible D gene is TRBD1 (6 bases). The V gene's germline CDR1 is SGHTS and CDR2 YDEGEE. The CDR3 loop spans 16 amino acids. Deletions cut 0 bases from V and 0 bases from J, with 13 bases between. The CDR3 DNA follows: TGTGCCAGCAGCTTGGGTAGGGGGACCTCCTCCTACGAGCAGTACTTC. Its translation: CASSLGRGTSSYEQYF.

This clone appeared a single time. The V and J genes are TRBV9 and TRBJ2-5, with TRBD2 matching over 7 bases. Germline V CDR1 and CDR2: SGDLS, YYNGEE. V trimming: 0 bases; J trimming: 5 bases; junction bases outside the gene matches: 4. The CDR3 consists of 14 residues. The CDR3 here is CASSVGMGGETQYF. In DNA, the CDR3 is TGTGCCAGCAGCGTAGGCATGGGAGGGGAGACCCAGTACTTC.

The chain employs TRBV5-6 and TRBJ1-5, with no clear D. In germline, CDR1 is SGHDT, CDR2 YYEEEE. V lost 3 bases, J lost 5 bases, and 15 bases lay in between. This CDR3 region has 15 residues. CDR3 DNA sequence: TGTGCCAGCAGCTCATTCACACTCCGGGATCAGCCCCAGCATTTT. This gives the protein CASSSFTLRDQPQHF. Together with reference TRBV5-6 and TRBJ1-5, the CDR3 gives the full variable domain: DAGVTQSPTHLIKTRGQQVTLRCSPKSGHDTVSWYQQALGQGPQFIFQYYEEEERQRGNFPDRFSGHQFPNYSSELNVNALLLGDSALYLCASSSFTLRDQPQHFGDGTRLSIL.